The 11 T cell receptor beta chains presented below share a single source sample, sequenced in a study of vaccination effects on CD4 cells after COVID-19. Which antigens these TCRs recognize remains unknown. Produced via immunoSEQ multiplex PCR; TCRdb's table is partial and in-frame only. The table lists just under 75,000 clones, less than 75% of them singletons. Culture lasted about ten days before CD4+ T cell isolation. Subjects were given two BNT162b2 or mRNA-1273 vaccine doses. Specimen: CD4+ T cells from PBMCs cultured without peptide, collected after COVID-19 vaccination. These receptors came from a human donor who received a COVID-19 vaccine.

Here the CDR3 DNA reads TGTGCCACCCGCGCAGGGGGGGGTTTGAACACCGGGGAGCTGTTTTTT. This translates into CATRAGGGLNTGELFF. The V and J genes are TRBV24-1 and TRBJ2-2; D may be TRBD1 or TRBD2 (7 bases each). The V gene's germline CDR1 is KGHDR and CDR2 SFDVKD. Trimming shortened V by 9 bases and J by 1 base, and 17 bases separated the two germline ends. CDR3 length: 16 amino acids.

The CDR3 coding sequence is TGCGCCAGCAGCTTGTTAGCGGGGATGAACGGGGAGCTGTTTTTT. Amino acids: CASSLLAGMNGELFF. The gene calls are TRBV5-1 and TRBJ2-2, with TRBD2 matching 8 bases. Germline assignment: CDR1 SGHRS and CDR2 YFSETQ. With V trimmed by 1 base and J by 7 bases, 6 bases remained unmatched. There are 15 residues in the CDR3.

There are a few counts of this clone. J is TRBJ1-2 and V is TRBV5-1, with 7 bases that match TRBD1. V was pared by 4 bases and J by 5 bases, with 11 bases of the junction left unmatched. The germline CDR1 and CDR2 sequences are SGHRS and YFSETQ. The CDR3 runs to 15 residues. In DNA, the CDR3 is TGCGCCAGCAGCCAAAGGACAGGTGGGAGTTATGGCTACACCTTC. Protein sequence: CASSQRTGGSYGYTF.

V gene TRBV5-8 combines with J gene TRBJ1-1; D call uncertain. Germline loops: CDR1 SGHTS, CDR2 YDEGEE. The CDR3 length is 13 residues. Between the trimmed V and J ends, which lost 5 bases and 5 bases, there was a span of 13 bases. CDR3: CASRRSGGTEAFF. In nucleotides, the CDR3 is TGTGCCAGCAGGAGAAGCGGAGGGACTGAAGCTTTCTTT.

V gene TRBV10-3 combines with J gene TRBJ1-2; D might be TRBD1 (6 bases). CDR1 and CDR2 (germline): ENHRY, SYGVKD. The V end was cut by 2 bases, the J end by 4 bases, with 14 bases between. The CDR3 is 15 residues long. The DNA for the CDR3 is TGTGCCATCAGTGAGGGCCCAGGGGAATCCTATGGCTACACCTTC. As protein: CAISEGPGESYGYTF.

CDR3 nucleotide sequence: TGCGCCAGCAGCCAAGTGGGGCCGGGGGACACCATATATTTT. Its protein product is CASSQVGPGDTIYF. This sequence joins TRBV4-1 and TRBJ1-3; possibly TRBD1 for D (5 bases). The CDR3 consists of 14 residues. Germline loops: CDR1 MGHRA, CDR2 YSYEKL. V was trimmed by 1 base and J by 8 bases, leaving 12 bases between them.

This clone showed up just a few times. The gene calls are TRBV29-1 and TRBJ1-6, with TRBD1 identical over 9 bases. CDR1 is SQVTM and CDR2 is ANQGSEA in the germline V gene. This CDR3 contains 14 residues. The J segment lost 7 bases and the V segment lost 6 bases, leaving 7 bases of the junction unmatched. CDR3 in amino acids: CSVQFGTGNSPLHF. As DNA, the CDR3 is TGCAGCGTCCAATTCGGGACAGGGAATTCACCCCTCCACTTT.

There are a few counts of this clone. The chain has TRBV24-1 and TRBJ2-1; 12 positions match TRBD2. Germline assignment: CDR1 KGHDR and CDR2 SFDVKD. J gave up 8 bases and V 4 bases, and 8 bases lay outside the gene matches. The CDR3 covers 16 residues. The CDR3 region has the DNA TGTGCCACCAGTGACCTAGCGGGGGGGCCTGCCTATGAGCAGTTCTTC. Translation: CATSDLAGGPAYEQFF.

This chain joins TRBV5-1 and TRBJ2-6; D perhaps matches TRBD2 (5 bases). Germline V gene data show CDR1 as SGHRS and CDR2 as YFSETQ. The V end was cut by 4 bases, the J end by 0 bases, with 11 bases between. CDR3 length: 16 residues. This CDR3 reads CASSPEGGSGANVLTF. The CDR3 coding sequence is TGCGCCAGCAGCCCCGAAGGAGGCTCTGGGGCCAACGTCCTGACTTTC.

The chain employs TRBV9 and TRBJ1-1, with no clear D. The ends were cut back, 3 bases at V and 1 base at J, with 13 bases in the middle. The CDR3 is made up of 15 amino acids. Germline V lookup: CDR1 SGDLS, CDR2 YYNGEE. CDR3 sequence (DNA): TGTGCCAGCAGCGCCCCCGGAGCACCGAACACTGAAGCTTTCTTT. Its protein product is CASSAPGAPNTEAFF.

The chain combines TRBV19 with TRBJ1-2, with D hard to call. Germline CDR1 and CDR2: LNHDA and SQIVND (reference sequence). This CDR3 is 13 amino acids long. V gave up 6 bases and J gave up 4 bases, with 12 bases separating them. CDR3 sequence reads: CASRFGTAYGYTF. DNA for the CDR3: TGTGCCAGTAGATTCGGTACAGCCTATGGCTACACCTTC.